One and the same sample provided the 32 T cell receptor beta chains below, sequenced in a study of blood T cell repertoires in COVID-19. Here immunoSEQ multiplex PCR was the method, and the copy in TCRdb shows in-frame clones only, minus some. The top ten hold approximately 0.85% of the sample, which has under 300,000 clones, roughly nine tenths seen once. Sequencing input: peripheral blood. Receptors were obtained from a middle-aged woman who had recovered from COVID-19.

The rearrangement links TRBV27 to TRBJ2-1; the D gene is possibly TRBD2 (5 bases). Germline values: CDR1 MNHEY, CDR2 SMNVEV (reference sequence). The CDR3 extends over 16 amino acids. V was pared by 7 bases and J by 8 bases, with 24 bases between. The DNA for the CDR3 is TGTGCCAGCACCTATGCGGCGGGTACGAGTCGGGATGAGCAGTTCTTC. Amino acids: CASTYAAGTSRDEQFF.

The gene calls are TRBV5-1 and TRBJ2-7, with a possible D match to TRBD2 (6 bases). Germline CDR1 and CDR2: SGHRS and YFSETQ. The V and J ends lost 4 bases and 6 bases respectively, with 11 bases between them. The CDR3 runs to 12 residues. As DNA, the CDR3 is TGCGCCAGCAGCCCGGACGGGAGCGAGCAGTACTTC. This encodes CASSPDGSEQYF.

Here the CDR3 reads CASSFGPTGINQPQHF. CDR3 DNA: TGTGCCAGCAGCTTTGGCCCAACAGGGATCAATCAGCCCCAGCATTTT. The V and J genes are TRBV7-8 and TRBJ1-5; TRBD1 is a possible D gene (6 bases). Trimming pared 3 bases from V and 3 bases from J, leaving 15 bases between. Germline values: CDR1 SGHVS, CDR2 FQNEAQ. The CDR3 totals 16 residues.

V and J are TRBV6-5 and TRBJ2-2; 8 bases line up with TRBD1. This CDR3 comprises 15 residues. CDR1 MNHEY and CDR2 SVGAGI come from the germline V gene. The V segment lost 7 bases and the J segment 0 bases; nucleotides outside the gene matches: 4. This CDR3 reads CASTRQGPNTGELFF. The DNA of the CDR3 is TGTGCCAGCACAAGACAGGGGCCGAACACCGGGGAGCTGTTTTTT.

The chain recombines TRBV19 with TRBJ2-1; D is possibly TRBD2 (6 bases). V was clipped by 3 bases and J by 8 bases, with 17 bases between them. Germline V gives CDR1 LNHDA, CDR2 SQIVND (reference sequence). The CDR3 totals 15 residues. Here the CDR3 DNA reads TGTGCCAGTAGTATCGGTGGGCGGGATCGGGATGAGCAGTTCTTC. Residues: CASSIGGRDRDEQFF.

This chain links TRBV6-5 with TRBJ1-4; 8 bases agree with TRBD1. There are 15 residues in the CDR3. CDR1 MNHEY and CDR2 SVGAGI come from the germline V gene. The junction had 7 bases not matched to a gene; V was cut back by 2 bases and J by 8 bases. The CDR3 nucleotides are TGTGCCAGCAGTTACCCTGGACAGGGTGAGGAAAAACTGTTTTTT. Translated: CASSYPGQGEEKLFF.

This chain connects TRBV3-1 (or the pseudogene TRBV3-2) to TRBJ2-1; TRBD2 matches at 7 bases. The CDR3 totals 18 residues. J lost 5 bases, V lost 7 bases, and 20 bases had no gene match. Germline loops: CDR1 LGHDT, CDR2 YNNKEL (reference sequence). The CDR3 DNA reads TGTGCCAGCACCCAGGGTAGCGGGCTCCTGAGGGCGGACAATGAGCAGTTCTTC. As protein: CASTQGSGLLRADNEQFF.

The CDR3 sequence: CASQNSGSRYNEQFF. The CDR3 DNA reads as TGTGCCAGCCAAAATAGCGGGAGCAGATACAATGAGCAGTTCTTC. The genes are TRBV6-5 and TRBJ2-1; TRBD2 agrees at 9 bases. This CDR3 comprises 15 residues. The V segment lost 8 bases and the J segment 4 bases; nucleotides outside the gene matches: 9. The germline gives CDR1 MNHEY, CDR2 SVGAGI.

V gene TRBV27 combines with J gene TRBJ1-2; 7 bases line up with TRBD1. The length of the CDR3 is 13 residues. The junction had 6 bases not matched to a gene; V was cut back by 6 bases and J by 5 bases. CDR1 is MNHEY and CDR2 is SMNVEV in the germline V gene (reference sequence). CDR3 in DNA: TGTGCCAGCAGATCGGGACAGTGGTATGGCTACACCTTC. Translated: CASRSGQWYGYTF.

CDR3 nucleotides: TGTGCCTGGAGCCGGGACAGGGTCCCAACTAATGAAAAACTGTTTTTT. The encoded protein is CAWSRDRVPTNEKLFF. The chain combines TRBV30 with TRBJ1-4; 9 nucleotides match TRBD1. V shed 3 bases and J 0 bases; nucleotides not matched to a gene: 5. Germline-derived CDR1 and CDR2 are GTSNPN and SVGIG (reference sequence). This CDR3 region has 16 residues.

CDR3 sequence reads: CASSQDSEAFF. CDR3 DNA: TGTGCCAGCAGCCAGGACTCTGAAGCTTTCTTT. The J gene is TRBJ1-1, the V gene TRBV12-3 or TRBV12-4; D is undetermined. This CDR3 contains 11 residues. Deletions cut 6 bases from V and 6 bases from J, with 8 bases between.

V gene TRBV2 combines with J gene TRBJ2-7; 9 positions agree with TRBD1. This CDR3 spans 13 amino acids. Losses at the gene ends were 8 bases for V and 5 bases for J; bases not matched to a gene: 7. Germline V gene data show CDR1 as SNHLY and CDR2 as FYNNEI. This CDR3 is CASLRDRENEQYF. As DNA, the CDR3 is TGTGCCAGCCTAAGGGACAGGGAGAACGAGCAGTACTTC. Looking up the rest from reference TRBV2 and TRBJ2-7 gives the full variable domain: EPEVTQTPSHQVTQMGQEVILRCVPISNHLYFYWYRQILGQKVEFLVSFYNNEISEKSEIFDDQFSVERPDGSNFTLKIRSTKLEDSAMYFCASLRDRENEQYFGPGTRLTVT.

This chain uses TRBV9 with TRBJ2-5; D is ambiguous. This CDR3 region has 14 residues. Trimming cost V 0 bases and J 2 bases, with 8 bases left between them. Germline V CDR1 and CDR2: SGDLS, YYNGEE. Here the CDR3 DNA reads TGTGCCAGCAGCGTAGGTGGGCGACAAGAGACCCAGTACTTC. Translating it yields CASSVGGRQETQYF.

The CDR3 region has the DNA TGTGCCAGCAGTCCCCATAACACCGGGGAGCTGTTTTTT. Its translation: CASSPHNTGELFF. The genes are TRBV27 and TRBJ2-2; no definite D call. CDR1 is MNHEY and CDR2 is SMNVEV in the germline V gene (reference sequence). Trimming took off 5 bases at V and 2 bases at J, with 6 bases between the two ends. CDR3 length: 13 amino acids.

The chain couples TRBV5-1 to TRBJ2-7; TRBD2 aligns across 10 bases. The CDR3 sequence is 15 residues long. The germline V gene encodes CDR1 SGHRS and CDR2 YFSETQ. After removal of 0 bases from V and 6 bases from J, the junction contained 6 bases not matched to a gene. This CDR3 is CASSLGLAGVGEQYF. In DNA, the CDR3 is TGCGCCAGCAGCTTGGGCCTAGCGGGAGTGGGCGAGCAGTACTTC.

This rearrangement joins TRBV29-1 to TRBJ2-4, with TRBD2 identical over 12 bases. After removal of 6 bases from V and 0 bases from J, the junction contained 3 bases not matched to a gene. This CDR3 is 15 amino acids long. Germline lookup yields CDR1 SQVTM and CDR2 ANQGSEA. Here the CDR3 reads CSVGLAGIAKNIQYF. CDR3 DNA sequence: TGCAGCGTCGGACTAGCGGGAATAGCCAAAAACATTCAGTACTTC.

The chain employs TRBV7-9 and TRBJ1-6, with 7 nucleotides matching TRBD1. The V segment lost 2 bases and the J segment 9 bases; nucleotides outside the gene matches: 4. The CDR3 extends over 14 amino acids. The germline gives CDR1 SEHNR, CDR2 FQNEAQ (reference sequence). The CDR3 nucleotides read TGTGCCAGCAGCTTACCCGGGACAGCTTCACCCCTCCACTTT. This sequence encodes CASSLPGTASPLHF.

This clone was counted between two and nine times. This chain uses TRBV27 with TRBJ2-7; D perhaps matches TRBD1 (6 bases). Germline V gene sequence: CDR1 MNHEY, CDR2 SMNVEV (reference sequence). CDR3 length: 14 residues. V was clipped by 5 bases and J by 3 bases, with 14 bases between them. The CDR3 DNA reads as TGTGCCAGCAGTCCACTCCCGGACAGCTACGAGCAGTACTTC. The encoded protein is CASSPLPDSYEQYF.

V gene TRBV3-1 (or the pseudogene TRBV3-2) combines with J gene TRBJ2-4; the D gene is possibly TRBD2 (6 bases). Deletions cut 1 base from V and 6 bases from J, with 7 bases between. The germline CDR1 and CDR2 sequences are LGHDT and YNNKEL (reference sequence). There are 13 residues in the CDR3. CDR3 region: CASSQVGGNIQYF. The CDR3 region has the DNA TGTGCCAGCAGCCAAGTCGGGGGAAACATTCAGTACTTC.

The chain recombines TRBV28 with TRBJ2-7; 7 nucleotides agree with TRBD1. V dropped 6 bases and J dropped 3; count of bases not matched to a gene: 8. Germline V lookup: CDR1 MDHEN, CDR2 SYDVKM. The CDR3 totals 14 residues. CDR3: CASRRQGNDYEQYF. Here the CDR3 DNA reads TGTGCCAGCAGAAGACAGGGAAATGACTACGAGCAGTACTTC.

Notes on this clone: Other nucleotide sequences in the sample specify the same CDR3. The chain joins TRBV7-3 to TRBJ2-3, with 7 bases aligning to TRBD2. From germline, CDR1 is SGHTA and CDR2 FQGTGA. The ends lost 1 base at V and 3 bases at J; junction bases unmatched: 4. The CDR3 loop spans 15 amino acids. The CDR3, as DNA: TGTGCCAGCAGCTTAAAAGCGGGGAGTACAGATACGCAGTATTTT. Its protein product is CASSLKAGSTDTQYF.

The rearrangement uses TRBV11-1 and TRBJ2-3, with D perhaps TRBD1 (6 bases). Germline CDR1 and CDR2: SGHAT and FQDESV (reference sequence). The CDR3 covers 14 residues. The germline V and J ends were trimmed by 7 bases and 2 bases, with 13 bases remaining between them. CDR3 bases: TGTGCCAGCACCCAGGGGCTTCACACAGATACGCAGTATTTT. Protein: CASTQGLHTDTQYF.

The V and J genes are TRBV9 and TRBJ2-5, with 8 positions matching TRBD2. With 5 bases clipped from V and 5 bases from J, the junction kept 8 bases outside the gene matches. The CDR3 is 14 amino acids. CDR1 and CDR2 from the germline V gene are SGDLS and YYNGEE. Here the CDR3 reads CASRREGVGETQYF. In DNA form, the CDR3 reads TGTGCCAGCAGACGGGAGGGAGTCGGGGAGACCCAGTACTTC.

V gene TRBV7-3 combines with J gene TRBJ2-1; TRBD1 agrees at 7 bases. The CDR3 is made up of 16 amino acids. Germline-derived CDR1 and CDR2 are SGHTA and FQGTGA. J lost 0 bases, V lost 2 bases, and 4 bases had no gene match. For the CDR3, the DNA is TGTGCCAGCAGCTTACCCGGGACAGCCTCCTACAATGAGCAGTTCTTC. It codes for CASSLPGTASYNEQFF.

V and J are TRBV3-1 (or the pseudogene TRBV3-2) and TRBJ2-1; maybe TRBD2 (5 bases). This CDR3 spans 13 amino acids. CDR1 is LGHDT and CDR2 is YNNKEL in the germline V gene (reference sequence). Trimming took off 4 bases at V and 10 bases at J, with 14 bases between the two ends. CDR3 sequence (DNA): TGTGCCAGCAGCCTCTTGAGGGTCGGGGAGCAGTTCTTC. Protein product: CASSLLRVGEQFF.

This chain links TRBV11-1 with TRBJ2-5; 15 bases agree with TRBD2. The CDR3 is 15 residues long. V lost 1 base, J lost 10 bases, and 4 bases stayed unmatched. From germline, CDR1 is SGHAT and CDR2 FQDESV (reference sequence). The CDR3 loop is CASSLEGLAGGIQYF. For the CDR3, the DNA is TGTGCCAGCAGCTTAGAGGGACTAGCGGGAGGAATCCAGTACTTC.

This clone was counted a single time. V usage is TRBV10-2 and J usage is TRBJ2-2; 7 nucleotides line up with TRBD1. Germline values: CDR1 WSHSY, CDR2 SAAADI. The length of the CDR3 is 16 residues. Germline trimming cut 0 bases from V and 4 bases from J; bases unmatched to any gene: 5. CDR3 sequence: CASSESRQGGTGELFF. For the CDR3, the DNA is TGCGCCAGCAGTGAGTCCCGACAGGGTGGCACCGGGGAGCTGTTTTTT.

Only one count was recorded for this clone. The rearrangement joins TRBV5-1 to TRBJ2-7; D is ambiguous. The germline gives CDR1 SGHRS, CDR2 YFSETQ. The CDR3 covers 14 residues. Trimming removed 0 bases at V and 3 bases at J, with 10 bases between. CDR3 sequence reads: CASSLAVVSYEQYF. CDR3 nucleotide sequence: TGCGCCAGCAGCTTGGCCGTGGTTAGCTACGAGCAGTACTTC. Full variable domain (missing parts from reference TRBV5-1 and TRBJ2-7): KAGVTQTPRYLIKTRGQQVTLSCSPISGHRSVSWYQQTPGQGLQFLFEYFSETQRNKGNFPGRFSGRQFSNSRSEMNVSTLELGDSALYLCASSLAVVSYEQYFGPGTRLTVT.

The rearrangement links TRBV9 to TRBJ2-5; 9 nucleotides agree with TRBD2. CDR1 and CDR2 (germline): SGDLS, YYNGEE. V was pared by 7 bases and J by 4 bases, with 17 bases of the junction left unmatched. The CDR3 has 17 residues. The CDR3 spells CASAHGGSGRSGETQYF. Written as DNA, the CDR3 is TGTGCCAGCGCCCATGGGGGGAGCGGGAGGTCGGGAGAGACCCAGTACTTC.

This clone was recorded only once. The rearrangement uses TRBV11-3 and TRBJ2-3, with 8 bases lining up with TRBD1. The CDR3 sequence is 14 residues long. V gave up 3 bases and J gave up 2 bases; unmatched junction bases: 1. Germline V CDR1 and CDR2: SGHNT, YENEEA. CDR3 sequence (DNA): TGTGCCAGCAGCTTGGACAGGGCCACAGATACGCAGTATTTT. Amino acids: CASSLDRATDTQYF.

CDR3 in DNA: TGTGCCAGCAGCTTGCGCATGGGGGGTAGGGAGCAGTTCTTC. The encoded protein is CASSLRMGGREQFF. The chain has TRBV5-6 and TRBJ2-1; D may be TRBD2 (6 bases). CDR3 size: 14 residues. Germline V CDR1 and CDR2: SGHDT, YYEEEE. Trimming shortened V by 1 base and J by 10 bases, and 15 bases separated the two germline ends.

CDR3 protein: CSASKGQNSNQPQHF. The CDR3 DNA sequence: TGCAGTGCTAGTAAGGGGCAGAATAGCAATCAGCCCCAGCATTTT. The chain couples TRBV20-1 to TRBJ1-5; tentative D call: TRBD1 (5 bases). Germline-derived CDR1 and CDR2 are DFQATT and SNEGSKA (reference sequence). V dropped 3 bases and J dropped 0 bases, with 12 bases sitting between them. There are 15 residues in the CDR3.